This T cell receptor (beta chain) was recorded in a study of a mutant IDH1 vaccine in newly diagnosed glioma. Study-wide background: The treated population exhibited a male proportion of around 62%, a female proportion of roughly 40%, and a mean age of 40.4 years.

Germline assignment: CDR1 SGHAT and CDR2 FQNNGV. This CDR3 is 16 amino acids long. This sample's time point: baseline, week 1 (first vaccination visit). Described treatment: pre-vaccination baseline after standard-of-care therapy. Clones were read by immunoSEQ multiplex PCR, and TCRdb kept only the in-frame ones, dropping some. The table has 85,000 to 100,000 clones, approximately 90% seen once. This chain connects TRBV11-2 to TRBJ2-5; the D gene could be TRBD1 or TRBD2 (6 bases each). The last part of the DNA fits TRBJ2-7 better; the J call may be wrong. This clonotype was sampled from a woman between 50 and 59 years old with glioma. This sample comprised PBMCs, obtained from a glioma patient treated with radiotherapy, temozolomide or both. The CDR3 region is CASSPVGGSRFYEQYF. CDR3 nucleotides: TGTGCCAGCAGCCCGGTGGGGGGCAGCCGGTTCTACGAGCAGTACTTC.